This entry lists 13 T cell receptor beta chains sequenced from one sample in a study of T cells in Graves' hyperthyroidism and ophthalmopathy. Researchers took RNA transcripts and amplified the TCR beta CDR3 regions from them. Primed by the HTBI set, a first-round RT-PCR was run on the TCR CDR3. TCRdb recomputed calls from the multiplex PCR reads with MiXCR, one row per CDR3 protein. The profile shows about 110,000 distinct CDR3 sequences, about 17% of them singletons. Sequencing input: blood. These receptors originate from a woman aged 45-59 years with Graves' hyperthyroidism.

The gene calls are TRBV12-3 or TRBV12-4 and TRBJ2-7; D not certain. The V end lost 8 bases, the J end lost 3 bases, and 17 bases lay between the germline ends. The CDR3 has 14 amino acids. In nucleotides, the CDR3 is TGTGCCAGCGGAAATCTGGGTGGGGACTACGAGCAGTACTTC. Translated, it gives CASGNLGGDYEQYF.

The chain carries TRBV6-1 and TRBJ2-1; the D is unclear. V was shortened by 8 bases and J by 7 bases, with 9 bases between the two germline ends. The CDR3 totals 11 residues. Germline lookup yields CDR1 MNHNS and CDR2 SASEGT. CDR3 nucleotides: TGTGCCAGCTTTGGATCGAATGAGCAGTTCTTC. It specifies CASFGSNEQFF.

This clonotype was detected many times. This chain connects TRBV24-1 to TRBJ2-7, with D perhaps TRBD1 (6 bases). In germline, CDR1 is KGHDR, CDR2 SFDVKD. The CDR3 totals 13 residues. V lost 4 bases and J lost 4, with 10 bases in between. This CDR3 reads CATSEAGAYEQYF. In nucleotides, the CDR3 is TGTGCCACCAGTGAGGCAGGGGCGTACGAGCAGTACTTC.

This clonotype was observed at least ten times. V and J are TRBV7-8 and TRBJ2-5, with a tentative D call TRBD1 (6 bases). CDR1 SGHVS and CDR2 FQNEAQ come from the germline V gene. The CDR3 contains 13 residues. Deletions cut 5 bases from V and 2 bases from J, with 9 bases between. In DNA form, the CDR3 reads TGTGCCAGCAGCCTTGGACAGCAAGAGACCCAGTACTTC. As protein: CASSLGQQETQYF.

This clonotype was recorded many times. The chain uses TRBV2 and TRBJ1-2; D ambiguous. The CDR3 is made up of 13 amino acids. The V and J ends lost 1 base and 8 bases respectively, with 11 bases between them. Germline V gene sequence: CDR1 SNHLY, CDR2 FYNNEI. The CDR3 region is CASSEGNQHGYTF. CDR3 sequence (DNA): TGTGCCAGCAGTGAAGGTAACCAACACGGCTACACCTTC. Full variable domain (missing parts from reference TRBV2 and TRBJ1-2): EPEVTQTPSHQVTQMGQEVILRCVPISNHLYFYWYRQILGQKVEFLVSFYNNEISEKSEIFDDQFSVERPDGSNFTLKIRSTKLEDSAMYFCASSEGNQHGYTFGSGTRLTVV.

This clonotype was detected many times. This chain joins TRBV18 and TRBJ2-5; 9 bases map to TRBD2. CDR1 and CDR2 (germline): KGHSH, LQKENI. The CDR3 totals 16 residues. The ends lost 2 bases at V and 5 bases at J; junction bases unmatched: 9. CDR3 in amino acids: CASSPLGLAVAETQYF. CDR3 in DNA: TGTGCCAGCTCACCATTGGGACTAGCCGTGGCCGAGACCCAGTACTTC.

This clonotype came up many times. The chain recombines TRBV28 with TRBJ2-1; weak D call: TRBD1 (6 bases). Trimming pared 5 bases from V and 0 bases from J, leaving 17 bases between. The CDR3 is 17 residues long. The germline V gene encodes CDR1 MDHEN and CDR2 SYDVKM. CDR3 protein: CASSIMSGASSYNEQFF. The CDR3 bases are TGTGCCAGCAGTATAATGTCAGGGGCCAGCTCCTACAATGAGCAGTTCTTC.

In this sample, this clonotype turned up many times. CDR3 in DNA: TGTGCCAGCAGCTTTTCGGGACAGGGCACAGATACGCAGTATTTT. It encodes CASSFSGQGTDTQYF. V and J are TRBV5-6 and TRBJ2-3, with TRBD1 matching over 8 bases. This CDR3 is 15 amino acids long. With 2 bases clipped from V and 1 base from J, the junction kept 3 bases outside the gene matches. Germline-derived CDR1 and CDR2 are SGHDT and YYEEEE. Based on the CDR3 plus reference TRBV5-6 and TRBJ2-3, the full variable domain is DAGVTQSPTHLIKTRGQQVTLRCSPKSGHDTVSWYQQALGQGPQFIFQYYEEEERQRGNFPDRFSGHQFPNYSSELNVNALLLGDSALYLCASSFSGQGTDTQYFGPGTRLTVL.

The table lists this clonotype with many counts. The chain couples TRBV6-5 to TRBJ1-1; no clear D. V lost 2 bases, J lost 0 bases, and 10 bases lay in between. The germline CDR1 and CDR2 sequences are MNHEY and SVGAGI. This CDR3 comprises 15 residues. This chain's CDR3 is CASSYEWQVNTEAFF. In DNA form, the CDR3 reads TGTGCCAGCAGTTACGAGTGGCAGGTGAACACTGAAGCTTTCTTT.

This clonotype was detected a few times. This chain joins TRBV19 and TRBJ2-5; D ambiguous. V was clipped by 2 bases and J by 1 base, with 5 bases between them. Per germline, CDR1 LNHDA and CDR2 SQIVND (reference sequence). The length of the CDR3 is 13 residues. CDR3 protein: CASSIRFQETQYF. In DNA, the CDR3 is TGTGCCAGTAGTATAAGATTCCAAGAGACCCAGTACTTC.

This clonotype was seen a few times. The V gene is TRBV20-1, the J gene TRBJ1-2; D not resolved. V dropped 0 bases and J dropped 2 bases, with 7 bases sitting between them. The germline V gene encodes CDR1 DFQATT and CDR2 SNEGSKA (reference sequence). The CDR3 loop spans 13 amino acids. CDR3 bases: TGCAGTGCTAGAGATCAAGGGAACTATGGCTACACCTTC. This encodes CSARDQGNYGYTF.

There are many counts of this clonotype. CDR3 bases: TGTGCCAGCAGCTCCCCGGGGAACACTGAAGCTTTCTTT. This codes for CASSSPGNTEAFF. This sequence joins TRBV7-8 and TRBJ1-1, with D uncertain. Trimming shortened V by 4 bases and J by 1 base, and 7 bases separated the two germline ends. Germline loops: CDR1 SGHVS, CDR2 FQNEAQ. This CDR3 region has 13 residues.

This clonotype was counted at least ten times. The chain has TRBV18 and TRBJ1-2; 7 positions agree with TRBD1. The V gene's germline CDR1 is KGHSH and CDR2 LQKENI. Trimming took 3 bases from V and 4 from J; bases not matched to a gene: 8. The CDR3 consists of 15 residues. The CDR3 spells CASSPPGTALYGYTF. The CDR3 DNA sequence: TGTGCCAGCTCACCTCCCGGGACAGCACTCTATGGCTACACCTTC.